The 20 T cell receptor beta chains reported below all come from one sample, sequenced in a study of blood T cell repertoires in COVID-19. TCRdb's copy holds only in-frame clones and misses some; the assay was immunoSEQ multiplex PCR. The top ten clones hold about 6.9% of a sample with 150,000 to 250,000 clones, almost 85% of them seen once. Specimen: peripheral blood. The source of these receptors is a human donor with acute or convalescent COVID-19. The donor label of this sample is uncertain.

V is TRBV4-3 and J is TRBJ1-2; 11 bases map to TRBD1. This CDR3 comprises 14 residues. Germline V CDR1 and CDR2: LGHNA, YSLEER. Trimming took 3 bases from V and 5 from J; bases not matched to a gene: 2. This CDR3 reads CASSQDRGPYGYTF. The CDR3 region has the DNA TGCGCCAGCAGCCAGGACAGGGGGCCGTATGGCTACACCTTC.

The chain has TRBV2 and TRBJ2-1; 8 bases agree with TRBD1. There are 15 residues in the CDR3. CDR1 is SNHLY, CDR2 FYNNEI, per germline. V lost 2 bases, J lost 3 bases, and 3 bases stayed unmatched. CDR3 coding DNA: TGTGCCAGCAGTGAAAGGACAGGGAACTACAATGAGCAGTTCTTC. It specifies CASSERTGNYNEQFF.

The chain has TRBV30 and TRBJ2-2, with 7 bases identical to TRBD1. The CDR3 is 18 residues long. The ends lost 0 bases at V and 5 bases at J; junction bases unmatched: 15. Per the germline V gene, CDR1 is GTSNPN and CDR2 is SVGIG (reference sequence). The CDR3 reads CAWSVRRTQGVKTGELFF. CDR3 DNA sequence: TGTGCCTGGAGTGTACGAAGGACTCAGGGGGTAAAAACCGGGGAGCTGTTTTTT.

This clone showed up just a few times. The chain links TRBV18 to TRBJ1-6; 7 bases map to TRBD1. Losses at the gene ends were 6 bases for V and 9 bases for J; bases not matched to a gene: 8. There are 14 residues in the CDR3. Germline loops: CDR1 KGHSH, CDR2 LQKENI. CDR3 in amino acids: CASSLDREGSPLHF. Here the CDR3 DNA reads TGTGCCAGCTCCCTCGACAGGGAAGGTTCACCCCTCCACTTT. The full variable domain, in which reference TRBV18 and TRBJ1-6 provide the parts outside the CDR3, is NAGVMQNPRHLVRRRGQEARLRCSPMKGHSHVYWYRQLPEEGLKFMVYLQKENIIDESGMPKERFSAEFPKEGPSILRIQQVVRGDSAAYFCASSLDREGSPLHFGNGTRLTVT.

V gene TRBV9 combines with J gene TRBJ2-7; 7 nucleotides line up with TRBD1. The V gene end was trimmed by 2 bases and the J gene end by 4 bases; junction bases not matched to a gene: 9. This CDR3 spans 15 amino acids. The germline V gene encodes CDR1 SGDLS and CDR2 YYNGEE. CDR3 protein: CASSVGPGGTYEQYF. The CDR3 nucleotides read TGTGCCAGCAGCGTCGGGCCAGGGGGAACTTACGAGCAGTACTTC.

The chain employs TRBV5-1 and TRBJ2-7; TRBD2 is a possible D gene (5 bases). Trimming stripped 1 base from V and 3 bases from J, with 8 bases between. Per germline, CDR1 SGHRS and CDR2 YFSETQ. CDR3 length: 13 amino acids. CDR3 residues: CASSLPSGYEQYF. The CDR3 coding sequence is TGCGCCAGCAGCTTGCCCAGCGGCTACGAGCAGTACTTC.

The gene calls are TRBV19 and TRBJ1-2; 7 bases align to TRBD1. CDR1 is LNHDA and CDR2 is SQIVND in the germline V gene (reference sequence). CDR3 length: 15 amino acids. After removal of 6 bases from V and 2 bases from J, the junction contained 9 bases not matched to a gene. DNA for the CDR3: TGTGCCAGTAGAGTAACAGGGGAATCCAACTATGGCTACACCTTC. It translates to CASRVTGESNYGYTF.

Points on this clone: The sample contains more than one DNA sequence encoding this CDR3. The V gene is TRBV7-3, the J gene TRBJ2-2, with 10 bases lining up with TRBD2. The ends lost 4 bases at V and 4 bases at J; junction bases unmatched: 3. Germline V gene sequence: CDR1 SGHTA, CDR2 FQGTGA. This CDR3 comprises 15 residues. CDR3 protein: CASSSRTSGTGELFF. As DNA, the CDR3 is TGTGCCAGCAGCTCCAGGACTAGCGGCACCGGGGAGCTGTTTTTT.

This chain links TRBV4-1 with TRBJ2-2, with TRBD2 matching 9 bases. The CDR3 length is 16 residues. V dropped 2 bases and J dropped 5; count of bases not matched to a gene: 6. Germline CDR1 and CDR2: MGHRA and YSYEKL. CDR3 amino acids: CASSQQTSGVTGELFF. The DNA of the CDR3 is TGCGCCAGCAGCCAACAGACTAGCGGAGTGACCGGGGAGCTGTTTTTT.

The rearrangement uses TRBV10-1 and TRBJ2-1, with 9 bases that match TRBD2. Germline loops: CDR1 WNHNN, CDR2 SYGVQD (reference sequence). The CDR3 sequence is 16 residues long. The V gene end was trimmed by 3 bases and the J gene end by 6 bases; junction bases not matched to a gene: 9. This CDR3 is CASSEEGLAGSNEQFF. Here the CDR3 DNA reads TGCGCCAGCAGTGAAGAAGGGCTAGCGGGAAGCAATGAGCAGTTCTTC.

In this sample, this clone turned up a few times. The CDR3 sequence is CASSQEASGPPYEQYF. The CDR3 bases are TGCGCCAGCAGCCAAGAAGCTAGCGGCCCTCCCTACGAGCAGTACTTC. The V gene is TRBV4-1, the J gene TRBJ2-7; TRBD2 aligns across 7 bases. V shed 0 bases, J shed 2 bases, and the junction held 7 bases outside the gene matches. This CDR3 contains 16 residues. CDR1 is MGHRA, CDR2 YSYEKL, per germline.

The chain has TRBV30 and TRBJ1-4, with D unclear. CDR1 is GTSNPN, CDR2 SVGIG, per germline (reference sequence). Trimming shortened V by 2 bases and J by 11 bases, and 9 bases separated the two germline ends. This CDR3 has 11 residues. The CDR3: CAWSIGGKLFF. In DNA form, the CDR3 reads TGTGCCTGGAGTATCGGTGGTAAACTGTTTTTT. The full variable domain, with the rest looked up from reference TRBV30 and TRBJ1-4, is SQTIHQWPATLVQPVGSPLSLECTVEGTSNPNLYWYRQAAGRGLQLLFYSVGIGQISSEVPQNLSASRPQDRQFILSSKKLLLSDSGFYLCAWSIGGKLFFGSGTQLSVL.

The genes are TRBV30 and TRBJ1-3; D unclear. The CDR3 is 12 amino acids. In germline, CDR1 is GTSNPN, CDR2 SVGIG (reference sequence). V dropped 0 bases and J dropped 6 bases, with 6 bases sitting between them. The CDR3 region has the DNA TGTGCCTGGAGTGTACGGGAAAACACCATATATTTT. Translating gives CAWSVRENTIYF.

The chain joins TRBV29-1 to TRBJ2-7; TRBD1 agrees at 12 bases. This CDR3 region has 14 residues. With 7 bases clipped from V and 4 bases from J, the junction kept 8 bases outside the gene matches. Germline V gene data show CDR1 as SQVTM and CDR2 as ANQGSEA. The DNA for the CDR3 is TGCAGCGGGACCGGGACAGGGGGCGGGTACGAGCAGTACTTC. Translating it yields CSGTGTGGGYEQYF.

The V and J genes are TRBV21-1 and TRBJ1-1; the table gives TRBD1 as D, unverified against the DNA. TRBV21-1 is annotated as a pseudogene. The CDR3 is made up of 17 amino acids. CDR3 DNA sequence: TGTGCCAGCAGCAAGGAAGACAGGGCCTACCGTGGCACTGAAGCTTTCTTT. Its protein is CASSKEDRAYRGTEAFF.

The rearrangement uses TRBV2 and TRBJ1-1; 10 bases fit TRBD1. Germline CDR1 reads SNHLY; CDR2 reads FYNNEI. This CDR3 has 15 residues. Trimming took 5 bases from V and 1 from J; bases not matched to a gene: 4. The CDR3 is CASSSRQGANTEAFF. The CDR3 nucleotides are TGTGCCAGCAGTTCTCGACAGGGGGCGAACACTGAAGCTTTCTTT.

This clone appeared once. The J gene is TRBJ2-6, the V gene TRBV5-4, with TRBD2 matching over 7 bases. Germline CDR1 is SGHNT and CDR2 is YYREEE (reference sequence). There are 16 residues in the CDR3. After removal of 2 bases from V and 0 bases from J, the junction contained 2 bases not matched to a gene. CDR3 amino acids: CASSFERGSGANVLTF. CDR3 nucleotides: TGTGCCAGCAGCTTTGAGCGGGGCTCTGGGGCCAACGTCCTGACTTTC.

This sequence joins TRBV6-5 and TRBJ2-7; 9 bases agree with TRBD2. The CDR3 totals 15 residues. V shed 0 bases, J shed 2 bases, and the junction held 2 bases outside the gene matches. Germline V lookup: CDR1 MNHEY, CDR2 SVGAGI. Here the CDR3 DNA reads TGTGCCAGCAGTTACTCCGCGGGAGGGCCCTACGAGCAGTACTTC. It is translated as CASSYSAGGPYEQYF.

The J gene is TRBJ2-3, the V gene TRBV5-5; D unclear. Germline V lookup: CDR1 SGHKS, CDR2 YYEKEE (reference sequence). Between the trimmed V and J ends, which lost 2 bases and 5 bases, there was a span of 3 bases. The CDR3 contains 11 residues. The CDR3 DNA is TGTGCCAGCAGCTTCCAAGATACGCAGTATTTT. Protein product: CASSFQDTQYF.

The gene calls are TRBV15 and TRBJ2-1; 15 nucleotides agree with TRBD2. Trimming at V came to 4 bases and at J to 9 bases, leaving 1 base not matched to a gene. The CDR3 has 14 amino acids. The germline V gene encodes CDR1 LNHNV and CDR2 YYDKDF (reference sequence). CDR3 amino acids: CATSTGLAGGEQFF. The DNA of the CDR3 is TGTGCCACCAGCACGGGACTAGCGGGAGGTGAGCAGTTCTTC.